The T cell receptor beta chain under discussion was sequenced for a study of blood T cell repertoires in COVID-19. At the level of the study: Sample material is recorded as cDNA or gDNA derived from T cells, B-cell-depleted T cells, or PBMCs.

Comments on this clone: This sample includes further DNA sequences coding for the same CDR3.

The CDR3 has 13 residues. J was trimmed by 3 bases and V by 5 bases; bases with no gene match: 3. Germline CDR1 reads LNHNV; CDR2 reads YYDKDF (reference sequence). Profiled with immunoSEQ multiplex PCR; TCRdb holds only in-frame clones, not every one. The repertoire holds a few hundred thousand clones, with 80% to 90% as singletons. The clonotype was recovered from a man aged 25-45 years who had recovered from COVID-19. This rearrangement joins TRBV15 to TRBJ2-7, with TRBD1 matching over 8 bases. The sequenced sample was PBMCs or T cells enriched from blood (not recorded which). The CDR3 DNA reads TGTGCCACCAGCGCAGACAGGGGCTACGAGCAGTACTTC. Its protein is CATSADRGYEQYF. Full variable domain (outside the CDR3, taken from reference TRBV15 and TRBJ2-7): DAMVIQNPRYQVTQFGKPVTLSCSQTLNHNVMYWYQQKSSQAPKLLFHYYDKDFNNEADTPDNFQSRRPNTSFCFLDIRSPGLGDTAMYLCATSADRGYEQYFGPGTRLTVT.